Listed here are 11 T cell receptor beta chains from one sample, sequenced in a study of beta chain features in type 1 diabetes. Reverse transcribing all isolated RNA meant expressed TCRB transcripts were sequenced. Sequencing was performed with immunoSEQ multiplex PCR; in TCRdb, only in-frame clones are kept and a portion is missing. The data hold around 400,000 clones, with around 16% observed a single time. Material: naive CD4+ T cells from blood. These receptors were taken from a woman younger than 35 in good health.

This clone has only a few counts. The V and J genes are TRBV29-1 and TRBJ2-3, with 9 bases fitting TRBD2. Germline lookup yields CDR1 SQVTM and CDR2 ANQGSEA. The CDR3 runs to 12 residues. The V segment lost 6 bases and the J segment 13 bases; nucleotides outside the gene matches: 11. For the CDR3, the DNA is TGCAGCGTGAAGTTACTAGCGGGTGGGGAGTATTTT. Its translation is CSVKLLAGGEYF.

This chain uses TRBV21-1 with TRBJ1-5; the D call of TRBD1 is as the table states it, not checked on the DNA. TRBV21-1 is tagged as a pseudogene. The CDR3 covers 15 residues. The CDR3 nucleotides read TGTGCCAGCAGCAAAGAGGGGCAGGGGAAGGCGCCCCAGCATTTT. Translating it yields CASSKEGQGKAPQHF.

The V and J genes are TRBV7-9 and TRBJ1-1; D is unclear. Germline V gives CDR1 SEHNR, CDR2 FQNEAQ (reference sequence). V lost 5 bases to trimming and J lost 0 bases, with 13 bases between them. The CDR3 has 15 residues. CDR3 sequence (DNA): TGTGCCAGCAGCCCGTCGACGGGAATGAACACTGAAGCTTTCTTT. Its translation: CASSPSTGMNTEAFF.

The V gene is TRBV2, the J gene TRBJ2-1, with TRBD1 matching over 8 bases. The CDR3 has 15 residues. Per the germline V gene, CDR1 is SNHLY and CDR2 is FYNNEI. With 6 bases clipped from V and 2 bases from J, the junction kept 6 bases outside the gene matches. The CDR3 nucleotides are TGTGCCAGCAGACGTGACAGGGGTACCTACAATGAGCAGTTCTTC. Its protein is CASRRDRGTYNEQFF.

This clone was detected only a few times. The chain recombines TRBV5-1 with TRBJ2-7; tentatively, D is TRBD1 (6 bases). The V end was cut by 2 bases, the J end by 6 bases, with 21 bases between. The germline V gene encodes CDR1 SGHRS and CDR2 YFSETQ. The CDR3 totals 16 residues. CDR3 sequence: CASSFTETGSRGEQYF. The CDR3 DNA follows: TGCGCCAGCAGCTTTACCGAAACAGGGAGTCGAGGCGAGCAGTACTTC.

This clone was counted between two and nine times. The chain employs TRBV19 and TRBJ1-5, with 11 bases matching TRBD1. Germline CDR1 and CDR2: LNHDA and SQIVND (reference sequence). J was trimmed by 3 bases and V by 6 bases; bases with no gene match: 7. The CDR3 totals 16 residues. The CDR3 reads CASSPKDRGHNQPQHF. As DNA, the CDR3 is TGTGCCAGTAGCCCCAAGGACAGGGGGCACAATCAGCCCCAGCATTTT.

CDR3 coding DNA: TGTGCCACCGCCGGTAGCGGGAGGGTAGAGACCCAGTACTTC. It codes for CATAGSGRVETQYF. The chain uses TRBV7-2 and TRBJ2-5, with TRBD2 matching over 11 bases. The CDR3 loop spans 14 amino acids. Germline-derived CDR1 and CDR2 are SGHTA and FQGNSA. Germline trimming cut 10 bases from V and 4 bases from J; bases unmatched to any gene: 8.

J is TRBJ1-1 and V is TRBV28; 11 bases align to TRBD1. The CDR3 is 12 residues long. V lost 5 bases and J lost 11; bases outside the gene matches: 4. From germline, CDR1 is MDHEN and CDR2 SYDVKM. CDR3 in DNA: TGTGCCAGCAGTATCAGGACAGGGGGCGCTTTCTTT. This translates into CASSIRTGGAFF.

This chain connects TRBV19 to TRBJ2-1, with 8 positions matching TRBD1. This CDR3 has 14 residues. J gave up 4 bases and V 6 bases, and 5 bases lay outside the gene matches. The germline gives CDR1 LNHDA, CDR2 SQIVND (reference sequence). The CDR3 coding sequence is TGTGCCAGTAGCTCAGGGGGCCGATACAATGAGCAGTTCTTC. It codes for CASSSGGRYNEQFF.

V and J are TRBV20-1 and TRBJ1-2; D is possibly TRBD1 (5 bases). Germline-derived CDR1 and CDR2 are DFQATT and SNEGSKA (reference sequence). The CDR3 contains 11 residues. CDR3 DNA sequence: TGCAGAGCGACAGCGAACTATGGCTACACCTTC. Its protein is CRATANYGYTF.

This sequence joins TRBV7-9 and TRBJ2-7, with TRBD1 as a possible D gene (5 bases). The germline V gene has CDR1 SEHNR and CDR2 FQNEAQ (reference sequence). V gave up 5 bases and J gave up 6 bases, with 8 bases separating them. The CDR3 runs to 11 residues. The DNA for the CDR3 is TGTGCCAGCAGCCCCAGGGTCGAGCAGTACTTC. Translation gives CASSPRVEQYF. Based on the CDR3 plus reference TRBV7-9 and TRBJ2-7, the full variable domain is DTGVSQNPRHKITKRGQNVTFRCDPISEHNRLYWYRQTLGQGPEFLTYFQNEAQLEKSRLLSDRFSAERPKGSFSTLEIQRTEQGDSAMYLCASSPRVEQYFGPGTRLTVT.